This entry concerns a single T cell receptor delta chain. Only a few counts were recorded for this clone. Which antigen it targets is not known. The protein in TCRdb stems from a much larger clone and differs at residue 8 from this DNA's translation, likely a read error; here the protein is translated from the DNA. These data originate in a study of γδ T cells in repeated Plasmodium falciparum infection (dated by TCRdb to the early 2020s). In the study overall: Malian children exposed to intense seasonal malaria transmission were enrolled in the natural-infection arm and compared with Australian children matched for age and gender. Four controlled human malaria infections were administered to a few malaria-naive U.S. adults over approximately 580 days by bites from P. falciparum NF54-infected Anopheles stephensi mosquitoes. Samples were collected from controlled-infection subjects at baseline, immediately before selected infections, and 21 days after each infection. Malian gammadelta TCR repertoires were analysed cross-sectionally in periods with no transmission and longitudinally across episodes of acute febrile malaria. The study looked at how repeated Plasmodium falciparum infection shapes the human gammadelta T cell repertoire, using both natural infection in Mali and controlled human malaria infection. Overall study results and their limits: In Vdelta2-negative, largely Vdelta1+, gammadelta TCR repertoires, repeated controlled infections appeared to drive waves of new clonotype selection. The Malian cohort was drawn from a small rural village made up mostly of one ethnic group, which limits generalizability. Analysis of inter-individual variability in gammadelta T cell responses was limited by the small size of the controlled-infection cohort. Vdelta2-negative gammadelta TCR repertoires from Malian children appeared more clonally expanded, less diverse and less shared than those of Australian children. Vgamma9/Vdelta2+ TCR repertoires showed a highly stable polyclonal repertoire over time and infection, with many inter-individual overlapping TCRgamma sequences.

The method behind the library was multiplex PCR. Sequencing used an Illumina MiSeq. Both TCR gamma (TRG) and TCR delta (TRD) chains were sequenced from each sorted gammadelta T cell sample. The authors' pipeline ran thus. Repertoire analyses included clonotype tree plots, accumulated frequency of the top 20 clonotypes, diversity index (DI) and D75 metrics. After TCRdb called clones again from the public reads with CATT, rows with identical DNA were merged. Clone size and V and J calls follow TCRdb, not the original study. The sample contains 90,000 to 95,000 delta-chain clones, 0.75% to 1% of them found a single time. The top ten clones comprise 9.6% of the sample. For bulk TCR repertoire analysis, Vgamma9/Vdelta2+ and Vdelta2-negative gammadelta T cell populations were flow-sorted out of peripheral blood mononuclear cells. The germline V gene specifies GEAIGNYY as CDR1 and EKD as CDR2. The trim is 0 bases for V and 1 base for J, with a gap of 20 bases between the germline ends. Reading from cysteine to phenylalanine, the CDR3 counts 18 amino acids. The only DNA kept is the CDR3, 54 bases in frame from the first base.

Recombination joined TRDV2 with TRDJ1, with no D gene named confidently. TCRdb records no J gene; here it was assigned by comparing the DNA to germline. The clonotype was recovered from a pool of human donors (malaria-infected and uninfected, not separated). Sequenced input: gamma-delta T cells from blood. The sequenced DNA is TGTGCCTGTGACACCGTTACTGAGGGACATCGACTCACCGATAAACTCATCTTT. This gives the protein CACDTVTEGHRLTDKLIF.